This T cell receptor beta chain was recorded in a study of shared clonotypes between healthy human individuals. The study's findings and limits: Across four donors, naive CD4 shared around 5.3%, naive CD8 around 3.5%, memory CD4 approximately 2.5%, memory CD8 about 0.38%. Depth was large, yet rarefaction showed that sorted-subset sequencing was incomplete. Generation probabilities of non-shared clonotypes were lower (relative to those shared by all four donors).

Naivety among CD8 cells was defined by CD45RO negativity and positive CCR7 selection, thereby excluding terminally differentiated effector memory CD45RA+ cells. Those who donated, Caucasian adults without exception, all lived in Nashville, Tennessee. Concerning this clone itself: Antigen specificity is unknown.

This CDR3 spans 15 amino acids. The V gene's germline CDR1 is GTSNPN and CDR2 SVGIG (reference sequence). The V and J ends lost 3 bases and 5 bases, in that order; junction bases with no gene match: 8. Assay used: immunoSEQ multiplex PCR; TCRdb lists only in-frame clones, some missing. The data show 1.5 million to 2.5 million clones, approximately 94% seen once. The chain employs TRBV30 and TRBJ2-7; 12 nucleotides align to TRBD2. Sequencing used naive CD8+ T cells sorted from blood. The receptor was isolated from a man younger than 30 in good health. This CDR3 is CAWSRYGLAGNEQYF. The CDR3 bases are TGTGCCTGGAGCAGATATGGACTAGCGGGGAACGAGCAGTACTTC. Looking up the rest from reference TRBV30 and TRBJ2-7 gives the full variable domain: SQTIHQWPATLVQPVGSPLSLECTVEGTSNPNLYWYRQAAGRGLQLLFYSVGIGQISSEVPQNLSASRPQDRQFILSSKKLLLSDSGFYLCAWSRYGLAGNEQYFGPGTRLTVT.